Included here is one T cell receptor beta chain sequence, with context. This sample was included in a study of blood T cell repertoires in COVID-19. Using immunoSEQ multiplex PCR, the repertoire was profiled, and TCRdb retains in-frame clones only, with some absent. The sample lists hundreds of thousands of clones; about 88% were seen once. V trimming: 5 bases; J trimming: 4 bases; junction bases outside the gene matches: 9. The V gene's germline CDR1 is MGHRA and CDR2 YSYEKL. CDR3 length equals 15 residues. The specimen sequenced was peripheral blood. The chain recombines TRBV4-1 with TRBJ1-1; 8 bases align to TRBD1. This clonotype originated in a woman aged 70 to 79 with COVID-19, enrolled during active disease. The CDR3 loop reads CASSKEQGGITEAFF. The DNA for the CDR3 is TGCGCCAGCAGCAAGGAACAGGGGGGGATCACTGAAGCTTTCTTT.